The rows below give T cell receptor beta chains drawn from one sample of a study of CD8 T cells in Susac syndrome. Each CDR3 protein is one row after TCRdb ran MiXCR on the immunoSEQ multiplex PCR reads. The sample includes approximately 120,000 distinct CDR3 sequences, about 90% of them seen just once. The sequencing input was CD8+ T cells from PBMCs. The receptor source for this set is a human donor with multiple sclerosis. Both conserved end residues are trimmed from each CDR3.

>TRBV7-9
ASTLTGGNYEQY
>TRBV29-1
SVEDLRSSISGANVLT
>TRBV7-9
ASSSGYGANNEQF
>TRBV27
ASLEIGYGYT
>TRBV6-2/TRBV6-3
ASSYPNRRVYEQY
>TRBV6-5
ATSAGASYEQY
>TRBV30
AWSVLAYEQY
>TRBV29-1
SGQGAILTEEAF
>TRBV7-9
ASRQGLAGVNEQF
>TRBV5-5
ASSFFPPGEIFDGYT
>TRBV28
ASSHRVAASYNEQF
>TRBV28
ASSFLSGANVLT
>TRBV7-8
ASSLNGISTGELF
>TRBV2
ASSDGLNTEAF
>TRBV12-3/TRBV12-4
ASNPTGMVTQY
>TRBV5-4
ASSPVEGGRYDTEAF
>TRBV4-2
ASSQVRDGSSYEQY
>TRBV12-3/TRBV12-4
ASSLGLGGADTQY
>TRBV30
AWSENNEQF
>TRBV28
ASSFRGSYEQY
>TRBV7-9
ASSPGLAGVNTYEQY
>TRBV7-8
ASSLEGSSTDTQY
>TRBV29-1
SVYRETGELF
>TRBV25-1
ASSATSIFGRAVETQY
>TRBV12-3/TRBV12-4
AIEPTGNTGELF
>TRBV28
ASSLLSGAYEQY
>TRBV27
ASSFLAGAPGELF
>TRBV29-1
SVATGPYEQY
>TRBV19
ASSTRTGVKNIQY
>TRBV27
ASSLSGQLNTEAF
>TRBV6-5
ASSYSDGDYEQY
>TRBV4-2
ASSQEGAVYGYT
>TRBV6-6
ASTLQRGYEQY
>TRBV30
AWRFTYQETQY
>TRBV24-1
ATSDLGTQY
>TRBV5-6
ASSSLLAPNYEQY
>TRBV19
ASSIWGREQY
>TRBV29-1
SVEVSGDTEAF
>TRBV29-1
SATGTGGPDTQY
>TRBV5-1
ASSLENTNEQF
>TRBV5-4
ASSPNTGELF
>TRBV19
ASSIAVSYNEQF
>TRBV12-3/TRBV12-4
ASGLSPARTEAF
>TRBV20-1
SARDWAAIEQY
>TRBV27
ASSLDGGYNEQF
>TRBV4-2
ASSQEAVLYNEQF
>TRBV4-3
ASSQDLAGPVNQPQH
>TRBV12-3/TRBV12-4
ASSYGTNEQY
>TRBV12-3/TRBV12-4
ASSSLGGSHQPQH
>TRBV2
ASKVDGYT
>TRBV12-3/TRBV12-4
ASSLAPIGNTEAF
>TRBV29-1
SVTQGEAF